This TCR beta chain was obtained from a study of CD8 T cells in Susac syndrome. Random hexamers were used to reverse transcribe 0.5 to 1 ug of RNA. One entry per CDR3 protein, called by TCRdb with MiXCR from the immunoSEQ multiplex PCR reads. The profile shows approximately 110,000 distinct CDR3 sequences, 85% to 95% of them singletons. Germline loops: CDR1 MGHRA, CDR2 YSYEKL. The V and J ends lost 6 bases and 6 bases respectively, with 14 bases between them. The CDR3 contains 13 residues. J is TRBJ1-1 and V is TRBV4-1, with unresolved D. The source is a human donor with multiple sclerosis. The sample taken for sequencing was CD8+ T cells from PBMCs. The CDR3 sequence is CASRRQEGAEAFF. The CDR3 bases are TGCGCCAGCAGACGCCAGGAGGGCGCTGAAGCTTTCTTT.